A selection of T cell receptor beta chains follows, all from one sample in a study of cytomegalovirus exposure and HLA in healthy donors. Sequencing was performed with immunoSEQ multiplex PCR; in TCRdb, only in-frame clones are kept and a portion is missing. The table includes 170,000 or so clones, under 85% detected once. The sequencing input was PBMCs. These receptor sequences come from a man aged 45-60 years in good health and CMV-seronegative. Each CDR3 is given without its conserved first and last residue. Clone sizes are given selectively: once, few, many, or a class where the clone is expanded.

V	J	length	size	CDR3
TRBV4-1	TRBJ2-4	16	NA	ASSQLDLGLAGANIQY
TRBV4-1	TRBJ2-7	16	NA	ASSQVGTGGGRSYEQY
TRBV5-5	TRBJ1-4	11	NA	ASSLVEGGKLF
TRBV7-6	TRBJ2-7	11	NA	ASSLGGGYEQY
TRBV14	TRBJ1-6	12	NA	ASSQGPGYSPLH
TRBV5-1	TRBJ2-7	12	NA	ASSSGQGSYEQY
TRBV28	TRBJ2-3	13	NA	ASSTPGRGADTQY
TRBV2	TRBJ2-3	14	NA	ASLGAGHTSTDTQY
TRBV11-2	TRBJ1-5	13	NA	ASSFTGYSNQPQH
TRBV9	TRBJ2-2	14	NA	ASSVEGLEYTGELF
TRBV7-6	TRBJ2-7	11	NA	ASSLGTSSQQY
TRBV4-3	TRBJ2-6	13	few	ASSPAGSGANVLT
TRBV6-5	TRBJ1-3	12	NA	ASSYAGSGNTIY
TRBV18	TRBJ2-2	13	NA	ASTPGGTNTGELF
TRBV11-2	TRBJ2-2	15	NA	ASRPQRGAMNTGELF